These 9 T cell receptor beta chains were all obtained from the same sample, sequenced in a study of CD8+ T cells in alopecia areata. TCR sequencing used cDNA made by reverse transcription of extracted RNA. The data were produced by immunoSEQ multiplex PCR, yet TCRdb's version contains in-frame clones alone and is incomplete. The table shows roughly 150,000 clones, with more than 55% occurring only once. The material sequenced was CD8+ T cells sorted from blood. All receptors come from a human donor in good health.

The chain recombines TRBV20-1 with TRBJ2-7; possibly TRBD1 for D (5 bases). Trimming removed 6 bases from V and 2 bases from J, with 8 bases in between. This CDR3 is 11 amino acids long. Germline V gene sequence: CDR1 DFQATT, CDR2 SNEGSKA (reference sequence). The DNA for the CDR3 is TGCAGTGCCCCGGACACCTACGAGCAGTACTTC. This sequence encodes CSAPDTYEQYF.

The rearrangement uses TRBV11-2 and TRBJ1-1; D gene ambiguous. Trimming stripped 5 bases from V and 3 bases from J, with 7 bases between. CDR1 and CDR2 from the germline V gene are SGHAT and FQNNGV. CDR3 length: 12 amino acids. CDR3 sequence (DNA): TGTGCCAGCAGCCCATCCTACACTGAAGCTTTCTTT. Translating gives CASSPSYTEAFF.

The chain recombines TRBV9 with TRBJ1-1; possible D gene TRBD1, 6 bases. The germline CDR1 and CDR2 sequences are SGDLS and YYNGEE. The CDR3 totals 13 residues. V was trimmed by 4 bases and J by 5 bases, leaving 12 bases between them. The CDR3 DNA reads TGTGCCAGCAGCTCCCAGGGGCAAACTGAAGCTTTCTTT. It is translated as CASSSQGQTEAFF.

V and J are TRBV7-9 and TRBJ2-5; D perhaps matches TRBD1 (6 bases). CDR1 and CDR2 from the germline V gene are SEHNR and FQNEAQ (reference sequence). CDR3 size: 16 residues. The germline V and J ends were trimmed by 4 bases and 5 bases, with 20 bases remaining between them. CDR3 sequence: CASSSTEEDRIETQYF. CDR3 sequence (DNA): TGTGCCAGCAGCTCCACAGAAGAAGACAGGATCGAGACCCAGTACTTC. Full variable domain (outside the CDR3, taken from reference TRBV7-9 and TRBJ2-5): DTGVSQNPRHKITKRGQNVTFRCDPISEHNRLYWYRQTLGQGPEFLTYFQNEAQLEKSRLLSDRFSAERPKGSFSTLEIQRTEQGDSAMYLCASSSTEEDRIETQYFGPGTRLLVL.

This clone was counted between two and nine times. The chain has TRBV7-9 and TRBJ2-5; D may correspond to TRBD1 or TRBD2 (5 bases each). The germline V and J ends were trimmed by 6 bases and 5 bases, with 25 bases remaining between them. The CDR3 sequence is 17 residues long. Looked up from germline, CDR1 is SEHNR and CDR2 is FQNEAQ (reference sequence). The DNA of the CDR3 is TGTGCCAGCAGTTCCACGTTAGGGTGGGGGACGTCGGAGACCCAGTACTTC. Its protein is CASSSTLGWGTSETQYF.

The sample holds a few counts of this clone. The V gene is TRBV6-5, the J gene TRBJ2-5, with D tentatively TRBD1 (6 bases). CDR1 is MNHEY, CDR2 SVGAGI, per germline. The CDR3 runs 13 residues. The V end was cut by 0 bases, the J end by 5 bases, with 7 bases between. Here the CDR3 reads CASSYSGAETQYF. The CDR3 DNA reads as TGTGCCAGCAGTTACTCGGGGGCTGAGACCCAGTACTTC.

The genes are TRBV30 and TRBJ2-5; tentative D call: TRBD1 (6 bases). The J call could be wrong; TRBJ2-7 is a better fit for the DNA end. CDR1 and CDR2 (germline): GTSNPN, SVGIG (reference sequence). CDR3 length equals 14 residues. The CDR3 bases are TGTGCCTGGAGTCAGATTACAGGGATCGCCGAGCAGTACTTC. Its translation: CAWSQITGIAEQYF.

There are a few counts of this clone. J is TRBJ2-2 and V is TRBV29-1, with 12 bases lining up with TRBD2. V lost 2 bases, J lost 0 bases, and 4 bases stayed unmatched. CDR1 SQVTM and CDR2 ANQGSEA come from the germline V gene. This CDR3 comprises 17 residues. CDR3 residues: CSVELPSGRANTGELFF. The CDR3 nucleotides are TGCAGCGTTGAACTCCCTAGCGGGAGGGCGAACACCGGGGAGCTGTTTTTT.

The genes are TRBV9 and TRBJ2-3, with 8 bases that match TRBD1. Trimming took 4 bases from V and 4 from J; bases not matched to a gene: 5. The CDR3 is 14 amino acids. The germline V gene encodes CDR1 SGDLS and CDR2 YYNGEE. The CDR3 sequence is CASSSRTGPDTQYF. The CDR3 nucleotides read TGTGCCAGCAGCTCACGGACAGGGCCAGATACGCAGTATTTT.